These 28 T cell receptor beta chains originate from one sample sequenced in a study of shared clonotypes between healthy human individuals (dated by TCRdb to between 2020 and 2021). Libraries came from the immunoSEQ multiplex PCR assay. TCRdb holds this immuneACCESS table with in-frame rearrangements only. Some clones are missing; in checked studies, unresolved V genes explain under half, and the rest has no known cause. For this sample the table gives a few million clones, of which just under 95% were detected only once. The top ten hold 0.37% of the sample. The material sequenced was naive CD4+ T cells from PBMCs. The intended sense of this specimen's cell subset or site label: CD45RA+ positively selected. The receptor source for this set is a man between 18 and 29 years old in good health. Some clones in this sample may be carry-over from other donors' samples.

This clone has only a few counts. This chain connects TRBV29-1 to TRBJ1-1; no reliable D call. The V and J ends lost 4 bases and 5 bases respectively, with 14 bases between them. This CDR3 region has 13 residues. Germline V gene data show CDR1 as SQVTM and CDR2 as ANQGSEA. CDR3 amino acids: CSVGGVLVTEAFF. DNA for the CDR3: TGCAGCGTTGGGGGTGTTCTGGTTACTGAAGCTTTCTTT.

The chain carries TRBV9 and TRBJ2-3; D is undetermined. V shed 0 bases and J shed 5 bases, with 7 bases lying between them. The germline V gene has CDR1 SGDLS and CDR2 YYNGEE. CDR3 length: 13 residues. The CDR3 loop reads CASSVALVDTQYF. The CDR3 nucleotides are TGTGCCAGCAGCGTAGCCCTAGTAGATACGCAGTATTTT.

The chain joins TRBV7-2 to TRBJ2-2; 7 bases agree with TRBD2. The CDR3 is 14 residues long. Per the germline V gene, CDR1 is SGHTA and CDR2 is FQGNSA. J was trimmed by 6 bases and V by 2 bases; bases with no gene match: 3. The CDR3 DNA reads as TGTGCCAGCAGCTTATCGGGGGGACCCGGGGAGCTGTTTTTT. Residues: CASSLSGGPGELFF.

The gene calls are TRBV5-1 and TRBJ2-5; TRBD2 might be the D (6 bases). V was cut by 2 bases and J by 5 bases, with 16 bases left in between. This CDR3 contains 15 residues. Germline values: CDR1 SGHRS, CDR2 YFSETQ. The CDR3 loop is CASSFLGTVEETQYF. In nucleotides, the CDR3 is TGCGCCAGCAGCTTTTTGGGGACTGTTGAGGAGACCCAGTACTTC.

The chain has TRBV5-1 and TRBJ2-2; D uncertain. V was cut by 2 bases and J by 3 bases, with 11 bases left in between. CDR1 is SGHRS, CDR2 YFSETQ, per germline. This CDR3 has 15 amino acids. CDR3 in DNA: TGCGCCAGCAGCTTCAGGCAGCAAGACACCGGGGAGCTGTTTTTT. Translated: CASSFRQQDTGELFF.

The CDR3 region is CAITGTSDTGELFF. The CDR3 DNA sequence: TGTGCCATCACCGGGACTAGCGACACCGGGGAGCTGTTTTTT. The chain has TRBV7-6 and TRBJ2-2, with 10 positions matching TRBD2. Germline loops: CDR1 SGHVS, CDR2 FNYEAQ. V dropped 10 bases and J dropped 3; count of bases not matched to a gene: 5. The CDR3 contains 14 residues.

The chain combines TRBV29-1 with TRBJ2-7; 8 bases fit TRBD1. Germline V gene data show CDR1 as SQVTM and CDR2 as ANQGSEA. The CDR3 extends over 14 amino acids. The ends lost 4 bases at V and 4 bases at J; junction bases unmatched: 9. The CDR3 sequence is CSVVGQGGPYEQYF. The CDR3 DNA reads TGCAGCGTTGTAGGACAGGGCGGTCCGTACGAGCAGTACTTC.

The genes are TRBV29-1 and TRBJ1-2; a weak D match, TRBD1 (5 bases). The CDR3 totals 13 residues. V gave up 0 bases and J gave up 5 bases, with 10 bases separating them. Germline CDR1 and CDR2: SQVTM and ANQGSEA. The CDR3 DNA reads TGCAGCGTTGAAGAACCCCGGGGGTATGGCTACACCTTC. This encodes CSVEEPRGYGYTF. The whole variable domain, filled in from reference TRBV29-1 and TRBJ1-2, reads SAVISQKPSRDICQRGTSLTIQCQVDSQVTMMFWYRQQPGQSLTLIATANQGSEATYESGFVIDKFPISRPNLTFSTLTVSNMSPEDSSIYLCSVEEPRGYGYTFGSGTRLTVV.

Turning to this clone: Other DNA sequences within the sample encode an identical CDR3. The V gene is TRBV7-9, the J gene TRBJ2-2; D remains ambiguous. Germline lookup yields CDR1 SEHNR and CDR2 FQNEAQ (reference sequence). The CDR3 contains 13 residues. The V end lost 1 base, the J end lost 5 bases, and 5 bases lay between the germline ends. The CDR3 here is CASSLGATGELFF. The CDR3 DNA follows: TGTGCCAGCAGCTTAGGGGCGACCGGGGAGCTGTTTTTT.

This clone is a singleton in its sample. The chain is built from TRBV5-3 and TRBJ1-5, with 7 bases aligning to TRBD1. TRBV5-3 is an open reading frame whose function is uncertain. The V and J ends lost 0 bases and 6 bases, in that order; junction bases with no gene match: 6. This CDR3 comprises 15 residues. Here the CDR3 DNA reads TGTGCCAGAAGCTTGGAGGACAGGTCACCTCAGCCCCAGCATTTT. Translating gives CARSLEDRSPQPQHF.

The genes are TRBV7-6 and TRBJ2-7; 9 positions agree with TRBD2. The germline CDR1 and CDR2 sequences are SGHVS and FNYEAQ. The ends lost 5 bases at V and 2 bases at J; junction bases unmatched: 4. The CDR3 is made up of 14 amino acids. CDR3 DNA: TGTGCCAGCAGCGCCGCGGGGGGGGCCTACGAGCAGTACTTC. Translated, it gives CASSAAGGAYEQYF.

This clone was seen just once. The rearrangement joins TRBV28 to TRBJ2-1; TRBD2 matches 13 bases. Per germline, CDR1 MDHEN and CDR2 SYDVKM. There are 16 residues in the CDR3. Trimming cost V 4 bases and J 8 bases; bases outside gene matches: 8. The CDR3 nucleotides are TGTGCCAGCAGTTCGCTACTAGCGGGAGGGCCCCATGAGCAGTTCTTC. Its translation: CASSSLLAGGPHEQFF.

The chain has TRBV10-1 and TRBJ2-4; D may correspond to TRBD1 or TRBD2 (6 bases each). The V end was cut by 9 bases, the J end by 0 bases, with 12 bases between. Germline V gene sequence: CDR1 WNHNN, CDR2 SYGVQD (reference sequence). The CDR3 covers 14 residues. The CDR3 DNA follows: TGCGCCAGGGCCGAGGGGGGAGCCAAAAACATTCAGTACTTC. This translates into CARAEGGAKNIQYF.

The gene calls are TRBV10-3 and TRBJ1-1; D uncertain. V was clipped by 3 bases and J by 8 bases, with 10 bases between them. The length of the CDR3 is 12 residues. Looked up from germline, CDR1 is ENHRY and CDR2 is SYGVKD. The CDR3 protein is CAISEGPGEAFF. Written as DNA, the CDR3 is TGTGCCATCAGTGAAGGGCCTGGCGAAGCTTTCTTT.

The chain has TRBV15 and TRBJ2-5; 8 bases match TRBD2. Germline V gene lookup returns CDR1 LNHNV and CDR2 YYDKDF (reference sequence). The ends lost 3 bases at V and 5 bases at J; junction bases unmatched: 8. This CDR3 has 15 residues. DNA for the CDR3: TGTGCCACCAGCAGGGAGCGGGGGTTCGGGGAGACCCAGTACTTC. Residues: CATSRERGFGETQYF.

The chain employs TRBV28 and TRBJ2-5; weak D call: TRBD2 (5 bases). The CDR3 runs 16 residues. The V gene lost 7 bases and the J gene lost 2 bases, with 20 bases spanning the gap. Looked up from germline, CDR1 is MDHEN and CDR2 is SYDVKM. The CDR3 DNA reads as TGTGCCAGCATGGGTGTTTCGGGAAGCCTTCAAGAGACCCAGTACTTC. This encodes CASMGVSGSLQETQYF.

The V gene is TRBV5-4, the J gene TRBJ2-7; possible D gene TRBD1, 5 bases. The CDR3 has 14 residues. Trimming removed 4 bases at V and 6 bases at J, with 17 bases between. Germline loops: CDR1 SGHNT, CDR2 YYREEE (reference sequence). The CDR3 sequence: CASSRNPAQGEQYF. In DNA, the CDR3 is TGTGCCAGCAGCCGGAACCCCGCTCAGGGCGAGCAGTACTTC.

The chain uses TRBV27 and TRBJ2-1, with a possible D match to TRBD2 (6 bases). The CDR3 is 15 residues long. Germline values: CDR1 MNHEY, CDR2 SMNVEV (reference sequence). The V end was cut by 7 bases, the J end by 8 bases, with 21 bases between. This chain's CDR3 is CASTLGGADDDEQFF. DNA for the CDR3: TGTGCCAGCACGCTTGGCGGGGCCGACGACGATGAGCAGTTCTTC.

This clone was observed a single time. The genes are TRBV7-9 and TRBJ1-2; 12 positions match TRBD1. CDR1 is SEHNR, CDR2 FQNEAQ, per germline (reference sequence). J was trimmed by 4 bases and V by 8 bases; bases with no gene match: 5. This CDR3 is built from 14 residues. The CDR3 here is CASGGTGGFYGYTF. The CDR3 DNA sequence: TGTGCCAGCGGCGGGACAGGGGGCTTCTATGGCTACACCTTC.

The chain employs TRBV5-8 and TRBJ2-3, with TRBD2 as a possible D gene (6 bases). Trimming stripped 6 bases from V and 1 base from J, with 12 bases between. The germline gives CDR1 SGHTS, CDR2 YDEGEE. The CDR3 loop spans 14 amino acids. CDR3 DNA: TGTGCCAGCACGGGACTGCGAGGCACAGATACGCAGTATTTT. The encoded protein is CASTGLRGTDTQYF.

This sequence joins TRBV4-2 and TRBJ1-3, with a weak D call TRBD1 (6 bases). This CDR3 contains 13 residues. The V end lost 4 bases, the J end lost 8 bases, and 12 bases lay between the germline ends. Germline V lookup: CDR1 LGHNA, CDR2 YNFKEQ. CDR3 in DNA: TGTGCCAGCAGCCCCGCCAGGGGCGACACCATATATTTT. Its protein is CASSPARGDTIYF.

This sequence joins TRBV5-4 and TRBJ2-1; D unclear. The CDR3 is 11 amino acids. V was trimmed by 2 bases and J by 7 bases, leaving 4 bases between them. Germline V gene data show CDR1 as SGHNT and CDR2 as YYREEE (reference sequence). CDR3 sequence (DNA): TGTGCCAGCAGCTTTGCAAATGAGCAGTTCTTC. As protein: CASSFANEQFF.

The chain recombines TRBV28 with TRBJ2-5; D is perhaps TRBD2 (6 bases). With 10 bases removed from V and 3 bases from J, the gap between germline ends came to 15 bases. CDR1 and CDR2 (germline): MDHEN, SYDVKM. The CDR3 has 13 residues. This CDR3 reads CATLEAGEETQYF. The CDR3 nucleotides are TGTGCCACCCTTGAAGCGGGCGAAGAGACCCAGTACTTC.

The chain is built from TRBV7-9 and TRBJ2-5; maybe TRBD2 (6 bases). Between the trimmed V and J ends, which lost 5 bases and 4 bases, there was a span of 14 bases. Germline V CDR1 and CDR2: SEHNR, FQNEAQ (reference sequence). The CDR3 has 14 residues. The CDR3: CASSAEGPRETQYF. Here the CDR3 DNA reads TGTGCCAGCAGCGCGGAGGGGCCCCGAGAGACCCAGTACTTC.

The chain couples TRBV9 to TRBJ1-2; 8 bases agree with TRBD1. The CDR3 loop spans 13 amino acids. Trimming at V came to 3 bases and at J to 6 bases, leaving 4 bases not matched to a gene. Per the germline V gene, CDR1 is SGDLS and CDR2 is YYNGEE. CDR3 in amino acids: CASSARDRHGYTF. The CDR3 nucleotides read TGTGCCAGCAGCGCCAGGGACAGGCATGGCTACACCTTC.

This chain uses TRBV7-3 with TRBJ2-1, with 9 bases that match TRBD1. Germline values: CDR1 SGHTA, CDR2 FQGTGA. The CDR3 is 15 residues long. The junction had 6 bases not matched to a gene; V was cut back by 2 bases and J by 7 bases. The CDR3 loop reads CASSLGGTGSNEQFF. CDR3 DNA: TGTGCCAGCAGCTTAGGCGGGACAGGGAGTAATGAGCAGTTCTTC.

This chain joins TRBV6-1 and TRBJ2-1; a weak D match, TRBD1 (6 bases). CDR1 is MNHNS, CDR2 SASEGT, per germline. The CDR3 has 14 residues. Between the trimmed V and J ends, which lost 9 bases and 8 bases, there was a span of 20 bases. CDR3 sequence reads: CASSQGRGFYEQFF. In nucleotides, the CDR3 is TGTGCCAGTTCCCAGGGCAGGGGATTCTATGAGCAGTTCTTC.

The chain combines TRBV11-3 with TRBJ2-3, with 10 positions matching TRBD1. CDR1 SGHNT and CDR2 YENEEA come from the germline V gene. V shed 3 bases, J shed 4 bases, and the junction held 7 bases outside the gene matches. CDR3 length: 16 residues. The CDR3 DNA reads TGTGCCAGCAGCTTTGGGACAGGGGCCCTCCCAGATACGCAGTATTTT. It yields the protein CASSFGTGALPDTQYF.